This T cell receptor beta chain was retrieved from a study of blood T cell repertoires in COVID-19. Overall study: The samples span acute and convalescent COVID-19 from the United States, Italy and Spain.

This clone was seen only once. Original processing methods: Reference gene primer amplification gave nucleated cell count estimates. Here immunoSEQ multiplex PCR was the method, and the copy in TCRdb shows in-frame clones only, minus some. The V and J calls and clone size are taken from that table; D and trimming were inferred from the DNA. The sample lists more than 95,000 clones; about 86% were seen once. With V trimmed by 3 bases and J by 8 bases, 6 bases remained unmatched. The CDR3 is 15 residues long. In germline, CDR1 is SGHDT, CDR2 YYEEEE. The origin of this receptor is a woman aged 60-70 years in a cohort sampled during active or convalescent COVID-19. The sample taken for sequencing was peripheral blood. The chain links TRBV5-6 to TRBJ2-1, with TRBD2 matching 12 bases. CDR3 nucleotides: TGTGCCAGCAGCTCCCTAGCGGGGGGGCCCTATGAGCAGTTCTTC. Its protein is CASSSLAGGPYEQFF.